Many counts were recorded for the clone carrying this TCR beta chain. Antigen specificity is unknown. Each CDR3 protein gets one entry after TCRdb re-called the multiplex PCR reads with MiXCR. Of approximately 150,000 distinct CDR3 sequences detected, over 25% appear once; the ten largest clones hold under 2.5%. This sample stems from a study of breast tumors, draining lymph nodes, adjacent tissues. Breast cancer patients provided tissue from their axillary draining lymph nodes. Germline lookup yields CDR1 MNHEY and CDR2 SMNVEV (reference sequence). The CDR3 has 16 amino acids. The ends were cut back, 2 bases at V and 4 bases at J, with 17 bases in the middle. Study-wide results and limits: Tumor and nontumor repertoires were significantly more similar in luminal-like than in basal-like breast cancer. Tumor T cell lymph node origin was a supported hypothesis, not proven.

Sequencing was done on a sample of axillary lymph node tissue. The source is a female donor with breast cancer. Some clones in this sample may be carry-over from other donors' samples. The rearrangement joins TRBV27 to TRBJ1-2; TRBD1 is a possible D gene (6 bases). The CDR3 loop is CASSLRGEGVVYGYTF. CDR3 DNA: TGTGCCAGCAGTTTACGTGGGGAGGGGGTTGTCTATGGCTACACCTTC.